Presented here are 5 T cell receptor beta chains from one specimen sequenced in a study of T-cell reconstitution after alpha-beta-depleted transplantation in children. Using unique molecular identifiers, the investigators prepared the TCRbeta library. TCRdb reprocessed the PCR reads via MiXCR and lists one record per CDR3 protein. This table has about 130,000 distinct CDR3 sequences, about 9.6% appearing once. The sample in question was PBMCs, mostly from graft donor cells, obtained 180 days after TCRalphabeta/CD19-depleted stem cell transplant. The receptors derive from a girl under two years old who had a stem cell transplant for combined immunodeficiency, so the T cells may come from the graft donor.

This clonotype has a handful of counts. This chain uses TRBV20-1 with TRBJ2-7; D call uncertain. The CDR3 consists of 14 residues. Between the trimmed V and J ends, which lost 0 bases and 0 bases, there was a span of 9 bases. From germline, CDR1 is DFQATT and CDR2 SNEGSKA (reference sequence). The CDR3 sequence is CSARDYQVSYEQYF. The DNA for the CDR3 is TGCAGTGCTAGAGATTACCAGGTCTCCTACGAGCAGTACTTC.

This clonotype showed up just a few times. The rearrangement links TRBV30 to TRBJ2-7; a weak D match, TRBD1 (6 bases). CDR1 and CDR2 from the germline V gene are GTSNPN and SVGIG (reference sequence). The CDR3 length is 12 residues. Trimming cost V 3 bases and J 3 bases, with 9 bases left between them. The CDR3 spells CAWRDRYYEQYF. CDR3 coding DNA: TGTGCCTGGAGGGACAGATACTACGAGCAGTACTTC.

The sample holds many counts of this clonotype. This chain's CDR3 is CASSLSISTSGLETQYF. As DNA, the CDR3 is TGCGCCAGCAGCTTATCAATCTCGACTAGCGGACTAGAGACCCAGTACTTC. The V gene is TRBV5-1, the J gene TRBJ2-5, with 9 bases that match TRBD2. Germline assignment: CDR1 SGHRS and CDR2 YFSETQ. V lost 2 bases to trimming and J lost 4 bases; unmatched junction nucleotides: 12. This CDR3 spans 17 amino acids.

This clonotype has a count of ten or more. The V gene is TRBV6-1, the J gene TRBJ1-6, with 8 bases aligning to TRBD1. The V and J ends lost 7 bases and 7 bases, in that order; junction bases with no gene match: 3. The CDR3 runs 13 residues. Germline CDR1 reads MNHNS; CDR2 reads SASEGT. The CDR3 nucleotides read TGTGCCAGCATGTACAGGGGGAATTCACCCCTCCACTTT. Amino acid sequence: CASMYRGNSPLHF.

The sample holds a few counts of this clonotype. The CDR3 reads CASSFGTLINYGYTF. CDR3 in DNA: TGCGCCAGCAGCTTCGGGACTCTGATAAACTATGGCTACACCTTC. V usage is TRBV5-1 and J usage is TRBJ1-2; TRBD1 might be the D (5 bases). Per germline, CDR1 SGHRS and CDR2 YFSETQ. V lost 2 bases and J 2 bases, leaving 13 bases between the germline ends. The CDR3 has 15 residues.